This T cell receptor (beta chain) was sequenced for a study of cytotoxic CD8 clonotypes in ibrutinib-treated CLL. For the study at large: Average yields of approximately 260,000 productive templates and 75,000 to 100,000 productive rearrangements characterized the samples.

Whole-study findings and limits: T-cell clonality at baseline went above that of age-matched healthy donors and rose and fell with circulating CD8+ T-cell counts. Clonality, elevated at ibrutinib response, dropped back toward baseline at progression. Public clonotypes, rarely seen, contracted or held steady on treatment.

The repertoire was sequenced with immunoSEQ multiplex PCR; TCRdb's copy has only in-frame clones and lacks some. The sample includes 200,000 or so clones, more than 70% seen only once; the top ten take roughly 10%. This clone appeared many times. Its antigen is currently unknown. Trimming took 4 bases from V and 3 from J; bases not matched to a gene: 9. Germline-derived CDR1 and CDR2 are SGHNT and YYREEE (reference sequence). The CDR3 runs to 15 residues. This rearrangement joins TRBV5-4 to TRBJ1-1; 7 nucleotides match TRBD1. The source was PBMCs, collected after 12 months of ibrutinib treatment. This receptor was obtained from a human donor with chronic lymphocytic leukemia. The CDR3 bases are TGTGCCAGCAGCAGAGAGACAGGGTTGGACACTGAAGCTTTCTTT. Protein sequence: CASSRETGLDTEAFF.